These T cell receptor beta chains were read from a single sample in a study of regulatory T cells in long-lasting Graves disease. In TCRdb, the multiplex PCR reads were re-called with MiXCR into one record per CDR3 protein. The sample lists a few hundred thousand distinct CDR3 sequences, about a sixth occurring once. These same data were also listed under a study on T cells in Graves' hyperthyroidism and ophthalmopathy.

The source was peripheral blood mononuclear cells (PBMCs), collected at new diagnosis, from a patient treated with antithyroid drugs. The receptors derive from a man aged 40-55 years with Graves disease. Both conserved end residues are part of each CDR3. Fields, in order: V gene, clone size, D gene, J gene, CDR3 DNA, CDR3 protein. The D gene is left open where the match is weak. Expanded clones are given a class, and other clones once, few, many or no size at all.

v_gene: TRBV9; abundance: .; d_gene: .; j_gene: TRBJ2-3; CDR3nt: TGTGCCAGCAGCGTTCTCAGGGGGGTTGGGGATACGCAGTATTTT; CDR3aa: CASSVLRGVGDTQYF
v_gene: TRBV15; abundance: once; d_gene: TRBD1; j_gene: TRBJ2-5; CDR3nt: TGTGCCACCAGCGGTGGTCCAGGGGGCCTAGAGACCCAGTACTTC; CDR3aa: CATSGGPGGLETQYF
v_gene: TRBV11-3; abundance: many; d_gene: .; j_gene: TRBJ1-1; CDR3nt: TGTGCCAGCAGCCCCCAAGGGGGGGCGAACACTGAAGCTTTCTTT; CDR3aa: CASSPQGGANTEAFF
v_gene: TRBV3-2; abundance: many; d_gene: .; j_gene: TRBJ2-7; CDR3nt: TGTGCCAGCAGCCGGGTCCTCGGGACAGCCTCCTACGAGCAGTACTTC; CDR3aa: CASSRVLGTASYEQYF
v_gene: TRBV18; abundance: many; d_gene: .; j_gene: TRBJ2-2; CDR3nt: TGTGCCAGCTCATCCGCCGGGGAGCTGTTTTTT; CDR3aa: CASSSAGELFF
v_gene: TRBV5-1; abundance: .; d_gene: TRBD2; j_gene: TRBJ2-2; CDR3nt: TGCGCCAGCAGCTTGTTCGCTAGCGGGGGGAACACCGGGGAGCTGTTTTTT; CDR3aa: CASSLFASGGNTGELFF
v_gene: TRBV28; abundance: many; d_gene: TRBD1; j_gene: TRBJ2-5; CDR3nt: TGTGCCGCCGCCGGGACAGGGGAGACCCAGTACTTC; CDR3aa: CAAAGTGETQYF
v_gene: TRBV11-3; abundance: many; d_gene: TRBD2; j_gene: TRBJ2-1; CDR3nt: TGTGCCAGCAGCTCGGACCAGGGAGGGCTCAATGAGCAGTTCTTC; CDR3aa: CASSSDQGGLNEQFF
v_gene: TRBV3-1; abundance: .; d_gene: .; j_gene: TRBJ1-1; CDR3nt: TGTGCCAGCAGCCCCCCGAAGGGGGGAAGAAACACTGAAGCTTTCTTT; CDR3aa: CASSPPKGGRNTEAFF
v_gene: TRBV5-1; abundance: .; d_gene: TRBD1; j_gene: TRBJ1-6; CDR3nt: TGCGCCAGCAGCTTGCAGGGGGGGGTTTCACCCCTCCACTTT; CDR3aa: CASSLQGGVSPLHF
v_gene: TRBV19; abundance: .; d_gene: .; j_gene: TRBJ1-1; CDR3nt: TGTGCCAGTAGTATAATTACATCGAACACTGAAGCTTTCTTT; CDR3aa: CASSIITSNTEAFF
v_gene: TRBV2; abundance: many; d_gene: .; j_gene: TRBJ1-1; CDR3nt: TGTGCCAGCAGTGAAAGGCAGTCCACTGAAGCTTTCTTT; CDR3aa: CASSERQSTEAFF
v_gene: TRBV6-2/TRBV6-3; abundance: .; d_gene: TRBD1; j_gene: TRBJ2-3; CDR3nt: TGTGCCAGCAGTTACTCGACAGGGTGGGGACCAGATACGCAGTATTTT; CDR3aa: CASSYSTGWGPDTQYF
v_gene: TRBV5-1; abundance: few; d_gene: .; j_gene: TRBJ1-2; CDR3nt: TGCGCCAGCAGCTCCGAAGGGGGGGTCTATGGCTACACCTTC; CDR3aa: CASSSEGGVYGYTF
v_gene: TRBV3-1; abundance: many; d_gene: TRBD2; j_gene: TRBJ2-1; CDR3nt: TGTGCCAGCAGCCCCGGACTAGCGGGGGGGCTAGGATACAATGAGCAGTTCTTC; CDR3aa: CASSPGLAGGLGYNEQFF
v_gene: TRBV28; abundance: many; d_gene: .; j_gene: TRBJ2-1; CDR3nt: TGTGCCAGCAGTTTACGGGCCCGACTGGCCCGGACCAACAATGAGCAGTTCTTC; CDR3aa: CASSLRARLARTNNEQFF
v_gene: TRBV7-9; abundance: .; d_gene: TRBD1; j_gene: TRBJ2-3; CDR3nt: TGTGCCAGCAGCTGGACAGGGGAGTGGACAGATACGCAGTATTTT; CDR3aa: CASSWTGEWTDTQYF
v_gene: TRBV6-1; abundance: .; d_gene: .; j_gene: TRBJ1-5; CDR3nt: TGTGCCAGCTGTGGGGATGGACAGCCCCAGCATTTT; CDR3aa: CASCGDGQPQHF
v_gene: TRBV28; abundance: many; d_gene: TRBD1; j_gene: TRBJ2-7; CDR3nt: TGTGCCAGCAGTCCCCCGAGGACAGGGTCCTACGAGCAGTACTTC; CDR3aa: CASSPPRTGSYEQYF
v_gene: TRBV6-2/TRBV6-3; abundance: .; d_gene: TRBD1; j_gene: TRBJ1-2; CDR3nt: TGTGCCAGCCAAAAGGACAGGGATAACTATGGCTACACCTTC; CDR3aa: CASQKDRDNYGYTF
v_gene: TRBV30; abundance: .; d_gene: .; j_gene: TRBJ1-1; CDR3nt: TGTGCCTGGAGTGTTTCGAACACTGAAGCTTTCTTT; CDR3aa: CAWSVSNTEAFF
v_gene: TRBV2; abundance: many; d_gene: .; j_gene: TRBJ1-5; CDR3nt: TGTGCCAGCAGTGTATCCAGGGATCAGCCCCAGCATTTT; CDR3aa: CASSVSRDQPQHF
v_gene: TRBV7-2; abundance: .; d_gene: .; j_gene: TRBJ1-5; CDR3nt: TGTGCCAGCAGCTTAGGTGGGGGGCTAGGCAATCAGCCCCAGCATTTT; CDR3aa: CASSLGGGLGNQPQHF
v_gene: TRBV18; abundance: .; d_gene: .; j_gene: TRBJ1-1; CDR3nt: TGTGCCAGCTCACCTAGAGGGGAGACTGAAGCTTTCTTT; CDR3aa: CASSPRGETEAFF
v_gene: TRBV12-3/TRBV12-4; abundance: .; d_gene: .; j_gene: TRBJ1-1; CDR3nt: TGTGCCAGCAGTTTAATAGCCAGGGACACTGAAGCTTTCTTT; CDR3aa: CASSLIARDTEAFF
v_gene: TRBV2; abundance: many; d_gene: .; j_gene: TRBJ2-4; CDR3nt: TGTGCCAGCAGTGATGCGCGGGGACGGGCCAAAAACATTCAGTACTTC; CDR3aa: CASSDARGRAKNIQYF
v_gene: TRBV28; abundance: .; d_gene: .; j_gene: TRBJ1-5; CDR3nt: TGTGCCAGCAGTTTCTTTGGCAGGATTTCATCCCAGCATTTT; CDR3aa: CASSFFGRISSQHF
v_gene: TRBV28; abundance: many; d_gene: .; j_gene: TRBJ1-5; CDR3nt: TGTGCCGGATCCTCACGGGGGGGCAATCAGCCCCAGCATTTT; CDR3aa: CAGSSRGGNQPQHF
v_gene: TRBV30; abundance: .; d_gene: TRBD2; j_gene: TRBJ2-7; CDR3nt: TGTGCCTGGGGAAGGAGCGGGGGTCTCGAGCAGTACTTC; CDR3aa: CAWGRSGGLEQYF
v_gene: TRBV3-1; abundance: .; d_gene: .; j_gene: TRBJ2-1; CDR3nt: TGTGCCAGCAGCCAACCCTCGGTGGGGGAGCAGTTCTTC; CDR3aa: CASSQPSVGEQFF
v_gene: TRBV12-3/TRBV12-4; abundance: many; d_gene: .; j_gene: TRBJ1-5; CDR3nt: TGTGCCAGCAGTGCTGATAGACAGCCCCAGCATTTT; CDR3aa: CASSADRQPQHF
v_gene: TRBV2; abundance: many; d_gene: .; j_gene: TRBJ1-5; CDR3nt: TGTGCCAGCAGTGATGAGGCTATTCAGCCCCAGCATTTT; CDR3aa: CASSDEAIQPQHF
v_gene: TRBV5-1; abundance: many; d_gene: .; j_gene: TRBJ1-4; CDR3nt: TGCGCCAGCAGCTTGGCCAGGGTGGATGAAAAACTGTTTTTT; CDR3aa: CASSLARVDEKLFF
v_gene: TRBV5-1; abundance: many; d_gene: TRBD2; j_gene: TRBJ2-5; CDR3nt: TGCGCCAGCAGCTTCGATAGCGGGGATCAAGAGACCCAGTACTTC; CDR3aa: CASSFDSGDQETQYF
v_gene: TRBV20-1; abundance: .; d_gene: .; j_gene: TRBJ2-5; CDR3nt: TGCAGTGCTAGAGATAACGGGAGAAGCCAAGAGACCCAGTACTTC; CDR3aa: CSARDNGRSQETQYF
v_gene: TRBV7-2; abundance: many; d_gene: .; j_gene: TRBJ2-7; CDR3nt: TGTGCCAGCAGCTTTAACTTTTGGGCCGAGCAGTACTTC; CDR3aa: CASSFNFWAEQYF
v_gene: TRBV27; abundance: many; d_gene: .; j_gene: TRBJ2-7; CDR3nt: TGTGCCAGCGGGCATTCAGGGGTGGTGGACGAGCAGTACTTC; CDR3aa: CASGHSGVVDEQYF
v_gene: TRBV27; abundance: many; d_gene: .; j_gene: TRBJ2-5; CDR3nt: TGTGCCAGCAGTTTCCGGGACCCCAAGACAGAGACCCAGTACTTC; CDR3aa: CASSFRDPKTETQYF
v_gene: TRBV6-2/TRBV6-3; abundance: many; d_gene: .; j_gene: TRBJ2-1; CDR3nt: TGTGCCAGCAGCCCTCCGGGGGGCCGCAATGAGCAGTTCTTC; CDR3aa: CASSPPGGRNEQFF
v_gene: TRBV12-3/TRBV12-4; abundance: many; d_gene: .; j_gene: TRBJ2-1; CDR3nt: TGTGCCAGCTTGAATTTTCCGGGGAACAATGAGCAGTTCTTC; CDR3aa: CASLNFPGNNEQFF
v_gene: TRBV10-3; abundance: many; d_gene: .; j_gene: TRBJ2-1; CDR3nt: TGTGCCATCAGTGGACAGAGCTCCTACAATGAGCAGTTCTTC; CDR3aa: CAISGQSSYNEQFF
v_gene: TRBV6-1; abundance: few; d_gene: .; j_gene: TRBJ2-1; CDR3nt: TGTGCCAGCAAGGTATCAGGGGACAATGAGCAGTTCTTC; CDR3aa: CASKVSGDNEQFF
v_gene: TRBV7-9; abundance: few; d_gene: TRBD2; j_gene: TRBJ2-7; CDR3nt: TGTGCCAGCAGCAAGCGGGGCAGGTCCGCCTACGAGCAGTACTTC; CDR3aa: CASSKRGRSAYEQYF
v_gene: TRBV10-3; abundance: .; d_gene: TRBD1; j_gene: TRBJ2-4; CDR3nt: TGTGCCATCAGTGAGTCGACAGGGGTAGCCAAAAACATTCAGTACTTC; CDR3aa: CAISESTGVAKNIQYF
v_gene: TRBV20-1; abundance: many; d_gene: TRBD1; j_gene: TRBJ2-7; CDR3nt: TGCAGTGCTGGAATGACAGGGTCACTTACCTACGAGCAGTACTTC; CDR3aa: CSAGMTGSLTYEQYF
v_gene: TRBV9; abundance: .; d_gene: .; j_gene: TRBJ1-5; CDR3nt: TGTGCCAGCAGCACAGGTGAAAGCAATCAGCCCCAGCATTTT; CDR3aa: CASSTGESNQPQHF
v_gene: TRBV20-1; abundance: many; d_gene: TRBD2; j_gene: TRBJ2-3; CDR3nt: TGCAGTGTCCGTAGCGGGGGGGCTGGAGATACGCAGTATTTT; CDR3aa: CSVRSGGAGDTQYF
v_gene: TRBV10-2; abundance: many; d_gene: .; j_gene: TRBJ2-7; CDR3nt: TGTGCCAGCATCGGCCCCTACGAGCAGTACTTC; CDR3aa: CASIGPYEQYF
v_gene: TRBV20-1; abundance: many; d_gene: .; j_gene: TRBJ2-7; CDR3nt: TGCAGTGCTAGAATCGGTAGCCCCTACGAGCAGTACTTC; CDR3aa: CSARIGSPYEQYF
v_gene: TRBV12-3/TRBV12-4; abundance: many; d_gene: TRBD1; j_gene: TRBJ1-5; CDR3nt: TGTGCCAGCAGCCCTGACAGGGTACCTAATCAGCCCCAGCATTTT; CDR3aa: CASSPDRVPNQPQHF
v_gene: TRBV24-1; abundance: many; d_gene: TRBD2; j_gene: TRBJ2-3; CDR3nt: TGTGCCACCAGTGCGGGGGGATGGGATACGCAGTATTTT; CDR3aa: CATSAGGWDTQYF